This T cell receptor (beta chain) was observed in a study of T cells after yellow fever vaccination. Production of TCR cDNA was by 5'RACE template switching, which also added a universal primer site and UMIs. One entry per CDR3 protein results from TCRdb running MiXCR on the 5' RACE reads. The table shows 350,000 to 550,000 distinct CDR3 sequences, with roughly a sixth occurring only once. This clonotype was detected a few times. Germline loops: CDR1 SEHNR, CDR2 FQNEAQ (reference sequence). There are 14 residues in the CDR3. The V gene lost 5 bases and the J gene lost 1 base, with 11 bases spanning the gap.

This specimen was PBMCs, taken before the yellow fever booster vaccination. This clonotype was sampled from a man between 18 and 29 years old who received the YFV17D yellow fever vaccine. The rearrangement joins TRBV7-9 to TRBJ1-1, with D unclear. This CDR3 is CASSLRAGNTEAFF. The CDR3 bases are TGTGCCAGCAGCCTAAGGGCGGGGAACACTGAAGCTTTCTTT.